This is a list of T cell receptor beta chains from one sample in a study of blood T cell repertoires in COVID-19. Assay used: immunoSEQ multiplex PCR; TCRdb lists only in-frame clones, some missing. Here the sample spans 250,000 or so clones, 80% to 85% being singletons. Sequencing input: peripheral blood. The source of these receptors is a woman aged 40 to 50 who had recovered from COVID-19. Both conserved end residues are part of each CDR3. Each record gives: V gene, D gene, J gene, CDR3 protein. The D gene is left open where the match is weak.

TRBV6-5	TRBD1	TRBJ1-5	CASRLQGASNQPQHF
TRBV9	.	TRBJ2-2	CASSGTTNTGELFF
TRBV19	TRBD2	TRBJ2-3	CASSLWASGGDTDTQYF
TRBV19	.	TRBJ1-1	CASSTRNTEAFF
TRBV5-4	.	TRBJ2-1	CASSAATRNEQFF
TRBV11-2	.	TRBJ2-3	CASSLTENTQYF
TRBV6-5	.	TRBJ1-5	CASSKTGGLDQPQHF
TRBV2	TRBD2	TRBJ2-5	CASSPGTSGGGETQYF
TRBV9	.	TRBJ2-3	CASSDHRVSTDTQYF
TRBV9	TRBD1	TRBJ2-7	CASSASTGGYEQYF
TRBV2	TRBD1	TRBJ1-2	CASQGTGGRGYTF
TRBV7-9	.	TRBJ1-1	CAEGGTAFF
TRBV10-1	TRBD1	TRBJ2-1	CASRTQDRLTSYNEQFF
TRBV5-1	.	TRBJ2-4	CASSLGGEYENIQYF
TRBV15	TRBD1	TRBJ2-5	CATTSDRGWETQYF
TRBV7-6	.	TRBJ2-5	CASSLAGAGQETQYF
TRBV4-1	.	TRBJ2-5	CASRQGTTETQYF
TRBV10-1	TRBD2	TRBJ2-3	CASSRTSGVDTQYF
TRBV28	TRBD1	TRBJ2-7	CASRSGTGVNEQYF
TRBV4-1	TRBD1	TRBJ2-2	CASSQGQTGGTGELFF
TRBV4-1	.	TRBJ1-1	CASSRGILDGMNTEAFF
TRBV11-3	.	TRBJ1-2	CASSPGDYGYTF
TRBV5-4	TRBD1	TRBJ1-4	CASSETGTGYEKLFF
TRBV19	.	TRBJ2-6	CASSDGAGANVLTF
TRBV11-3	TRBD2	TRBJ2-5	CASSLGGTSGGPETQYF
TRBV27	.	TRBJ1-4	CASSSLYSNEKLFF
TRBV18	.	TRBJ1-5	CASSPQGINQPQHF
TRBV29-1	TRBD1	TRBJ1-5	CSAGTGHNQPQHF
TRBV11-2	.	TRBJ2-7	CASSFRAAGTSPGQYF
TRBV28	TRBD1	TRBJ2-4	CASSIGTGGAANIQYF
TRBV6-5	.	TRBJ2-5	CASHSPDREETQYF
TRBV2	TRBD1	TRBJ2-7	CASGRDRVNEQYF
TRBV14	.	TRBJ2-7	CASSPPGTVLYEQYF
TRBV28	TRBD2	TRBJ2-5	CASISPGGLTQYF
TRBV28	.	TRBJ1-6	CASIEDRNNSPLHF
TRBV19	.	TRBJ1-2	CASTVVYRDNYGYTF
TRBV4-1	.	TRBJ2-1	CASSLERQVYNEQFF
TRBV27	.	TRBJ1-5	CASSQHRNSNQPQHF
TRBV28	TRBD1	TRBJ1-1	CASRPGQPDEAFF
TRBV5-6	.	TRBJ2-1	CASSHGQQSSYNEQFF
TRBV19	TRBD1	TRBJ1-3	CASSLSLTGTGNTIYF
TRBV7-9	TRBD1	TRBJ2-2	CASKQGEGAGELFF
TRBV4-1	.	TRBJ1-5	CASSQDRLLNQPQHF
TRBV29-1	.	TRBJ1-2	CSVDEGVHPNYGYTF
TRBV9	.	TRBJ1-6	CASSVGTVSPLHF
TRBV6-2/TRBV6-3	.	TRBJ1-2	CASSPRGPYGYTF
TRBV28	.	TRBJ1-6	CASRQQGIGSPLHF